The source of this T cell receptor beta chain is a study of blood T cell repertoires in COVID-19. Study as a whole: The United States, Italy and Spain provided the acute and convalescent COVID-19 samples.

Authors' processing steps: Reference gene primer amplification in the assay estimated nucleated cell counts. Profiling relied on immunoSEQ multiplex PCR, and the TCRdb table lists in-frame clones only, not all of them. For V, J and clone size, that table is used; D and trimming come from the DNA. The sample yields some 66,000 clones, less than 85% seen once. The receptor was isolated from a man aged 55 to 69 with acute or convalescent COVID-19. The source material was peripheral blood.

CDR3 region: CAISDRDRVGADTQYF. In DNA form, the CDR3 reads TGTGCCATCAGTGATCGGGACAGGGTGGGCGCAGATACGCAGTATTTT. The chain links TRBV10-3 to TRBJ2-3; 9 bases are shared with TRBD1. Unmatched junction bases numbered 8, after V lost 3 bases and J lost 4 bases. CDR3 size: 16 residues. Germline CDR1 ENHRY, CDR2 SYGVKD.